Included here is one T cell receptor beta chain sequence, with context. Germline CDR1 and CDR2: SGHTA and FQGTGA. This CDR3 is 14 amino acids long. V was pared by 3 bases and J by 6 bases, with 15 bases between. The assay was run at deep level. Once extracted for a subset, genomic DNA was divided evenly among several immunoSEQ plates. Produced via immunoSEQ multiplex PCR; TCRdb's table is partial and in-frame only. The sample lists 300,000 to 400,000 clones, more than 60% occurring once. These data are taken from a study of shared clonotypes between healthy human individuals. The rearrangement links TRBV7-3 to TRBJ2-7; D might be TRBD1 (5 bases). The material sequenced was memory CD4+ T cells sorted from blood. Subset: CD45RA-negative fraction. The clonotype originates from a man aged 30-40 years in good health. CDR3 DNA sequence: TGTGCCAGCAGCTTTCAACCGACAGTTTCCGAGCAGTACTTC. As protein: CASSFQPTVSEQYF.